This paragraph reports one TCR beta chain. Its antigen remains unknown. Sequenced by immunoSEQ multiplex PCR; TCRdb stores in-frame clones only, minus some. The sample shows 65,000 to 90,000 clones, less than 90% of them seen only once. These data originate in a study of T cell responses to AZD1222 COVID-19 vaccine. Study-wide results and caveats: Among those given AZD1222, only six were seropositive at baseline.

CDR1 and CDR2 from the germline V gene are MDHEN and SYDVKM. The CDR3 is made up of 15 amino acids. Deletions cut 6 bases from V and 5 bases from J, with 17 bases between. V is TRBV28 and J is TRBJ1-5; D may be TRBD1 (5 bases). The sequence derives from an adult in good health. This sample comprised peripheral blood, obtained on day 0 of AZD1222 vaccination. The CDR3 is CASRPDTGGYQPQHF. The CDR3 coding sequence is TGTGCCAGCAGACCCGACACGGGGGGATATCAGCCCCAGCATTTT. Supplemented by reference TRBV28 and TRBJ1-5, the full variable domain reads DVKVTQSSRYLVKRTGEKVFLECVQDMDHENMFWYRQDPGLGLRLIYFSYDVKMKEKGDIPEGYSVSREKKERFSLILESASTNQTSMYLCASRPDTGGYQPQHFGDGTRLSIL.